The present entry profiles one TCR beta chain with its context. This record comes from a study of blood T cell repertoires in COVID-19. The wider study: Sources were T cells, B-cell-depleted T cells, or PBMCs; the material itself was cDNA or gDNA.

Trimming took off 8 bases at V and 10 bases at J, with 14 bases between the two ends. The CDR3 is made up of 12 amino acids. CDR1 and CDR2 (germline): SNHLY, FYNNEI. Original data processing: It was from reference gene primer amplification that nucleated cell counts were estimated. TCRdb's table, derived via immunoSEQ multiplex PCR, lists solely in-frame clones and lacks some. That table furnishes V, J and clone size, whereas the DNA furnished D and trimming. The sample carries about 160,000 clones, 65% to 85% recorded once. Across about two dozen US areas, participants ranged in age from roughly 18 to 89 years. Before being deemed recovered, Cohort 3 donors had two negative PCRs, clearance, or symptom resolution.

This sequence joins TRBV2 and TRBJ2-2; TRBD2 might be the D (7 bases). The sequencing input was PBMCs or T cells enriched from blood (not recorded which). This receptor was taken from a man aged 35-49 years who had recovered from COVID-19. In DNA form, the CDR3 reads TGTGCCAGCGCCAAAGGGGGGGCGGAGCTGTTTTTT. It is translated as CASAKGGAELFF.